This record concerns one T cell receptor beta chain sequence. Trimming removed 4 bases from V and 4 bases from J, with 7 bases in between. Germline assignment: CDR1 MNHNY and CDR2 SVGAGI (reference sequence). CDR3 length: 13 residues. This record comes from a study of glioma-infiltrating T cells after dendritic cell vaccination. On the study more broadly: Samples are from glioblastoma patients in Phase I and II dendritic cell vaccine trials. Autologous tumor lysate was loaded overnight onto monocyte-derived dendritic cells grown about 7 days with IL-4 and GM-CSF.

TCRB CDR3 was amplified from 2 ug genomic DNA or less. TCRdb's copy holds only in-frame clones and misses some; the assay was immunoSEQ multiplex PCR. The sample lists some 91,000 clones, about 81% occurring once. Regarding time point: after dendritic cell vaccination, including at tumor progression/relapse. This clonotype was sampled from a human donor with glioblastoma. The gene calls are TRBV6-6 and TRBJ1-4, with D unclear. Specimen: blood, collected after dendritic cell vaccination. DNA for the CDR3: TGTGCCAGCAGTTTGCAGGATAATGAAAAACTGTTTTTT. Translated: CASSLQDNEKLFF.